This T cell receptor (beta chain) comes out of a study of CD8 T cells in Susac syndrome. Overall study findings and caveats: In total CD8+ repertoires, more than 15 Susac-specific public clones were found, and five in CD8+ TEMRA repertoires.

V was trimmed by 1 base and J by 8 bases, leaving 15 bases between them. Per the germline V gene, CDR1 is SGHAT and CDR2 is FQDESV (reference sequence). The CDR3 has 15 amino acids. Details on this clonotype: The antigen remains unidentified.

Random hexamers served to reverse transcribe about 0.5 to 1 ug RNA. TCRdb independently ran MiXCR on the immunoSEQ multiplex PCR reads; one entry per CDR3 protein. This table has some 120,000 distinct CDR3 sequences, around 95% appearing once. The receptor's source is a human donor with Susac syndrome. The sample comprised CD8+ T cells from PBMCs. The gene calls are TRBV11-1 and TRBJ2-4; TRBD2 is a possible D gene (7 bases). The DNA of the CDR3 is TGTGCCAGCAGCTTAGAGGGGGGGTCCTGGGACATTCAGTACTTC. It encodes CASSLEGGSWDIQYF. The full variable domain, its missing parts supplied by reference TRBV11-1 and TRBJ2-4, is EAEVAQSPRYKITEKSQAVAFWCDPISGHATLYWYRQILGQGPELLVQFQDESVVDDSQLPKDRFSAERLKGVDSTLKIQPAELGDSAMYLCASSLEGGSWDIQYFGAGTRLSVL.